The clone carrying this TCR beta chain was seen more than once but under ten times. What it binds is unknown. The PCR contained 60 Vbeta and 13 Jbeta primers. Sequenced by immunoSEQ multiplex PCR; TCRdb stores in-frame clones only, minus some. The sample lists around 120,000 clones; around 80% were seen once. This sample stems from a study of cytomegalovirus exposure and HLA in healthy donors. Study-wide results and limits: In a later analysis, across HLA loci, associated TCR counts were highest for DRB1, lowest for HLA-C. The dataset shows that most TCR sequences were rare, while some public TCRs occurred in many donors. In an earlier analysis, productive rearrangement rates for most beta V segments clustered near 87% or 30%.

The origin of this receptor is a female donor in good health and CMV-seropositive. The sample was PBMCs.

CDR3 bases: TGTGCCAGCAGCTTAGGTCCGGTTCAGCCCCAGCATTTT. This translates into CASSLGPVQPQHF. The genes are TRBV13 and TRBJ1-5; no clear D gene. Trimming left V 0 bases short and J 6 bases short, with 6 bases between. Germline loops: CDR1 PRHDT, CDR2 FYEKMQ (reference sequence). CDR3 size: 13 residues. The full variable domain, its missing parts supplied by reference TRBV13 and TRBJ1-5, is AAGVIQSPRHLIKEKRETATLKCYPIPRHDTVYWYQQGPGQDPQFLISFYEKMQSDKGSIPDRFSAQQFSDYHSELNMSSLELGDSALYFCASSLGPVQPQHFGDGTRLSIL.